Below, one T cell receptor beta chain is given with its context. Its target is not known. Between the trimmed V and J ends, which lost 6 bases and 5 bases, there was a span of 22 bases. The V gene's germline CDR1 is ENHRY and CDR2 SYGVKD. There are 16 residues in the CDR3. This specimen belongs to a study of blood T cells in healthy people across ages. General study results and limits: Naive CD4+ cells and diversity were both higher in long-lived donors than in aged donors.

Sample-barcoded 5' priming and a J-beta primer mix drove a second PCR of 7 to 11 cycles. TCRdb ran MiXCR on the 5' RACE reads and lists one entry per CDR3 protein. The sample gives about a million distinct CDR3 sequences, under 40% of which show up once; 10% to 15% is in the top ten. This TCR was recovered from a man younger than 30 in good health. V and J are TRBV10-3 and TRBJ1-1, with D perhaps matching TRBD1 (5 bases). The sample comprised blood. CDR3 DNA: TGTGCCATCAGGGGTTCGGGGACGCGGGAGCGGACTGAAGCTTTCTTT. Protein product: CAIRGSGTRERTEAFF.